This TCR beta chain was identified during a study of T cells in Graves' hyperthyroidism and ophthalmopathy. The CDR3 regions of TCR beta were amplified from RNA transcripts. First-round RT-PCR with HTBI primers amplified the TCR CDR3 region. TCRdb analysed the multiplex PCR reads with MiXCR anew, one entry per CDR3 protein. The repertoire holds 530,000 or so distinct CDR3 sequences, with less than 25% as singletons. This clonotype was seen at least ten times. Germline values: CDR1 ENHRY, CDR2 SYGVKD. V was clipped by 7 bases and J by 1 base, with 13 bases between them. This CDR3 spans 14 amino acids. The chain uses TRBV10-3 and TRBJ1-1, with D uncertain. Source material: blood. This TCR came from a woman aged 25 to 45 with Graves' ophthalmopathy. The CDR3 nucleotides are TGTGCCATCAAAGACGCGGAGGGGAACACTGAAGCTTTCTTT. This codes for CAIKDAEGNTEAFF.